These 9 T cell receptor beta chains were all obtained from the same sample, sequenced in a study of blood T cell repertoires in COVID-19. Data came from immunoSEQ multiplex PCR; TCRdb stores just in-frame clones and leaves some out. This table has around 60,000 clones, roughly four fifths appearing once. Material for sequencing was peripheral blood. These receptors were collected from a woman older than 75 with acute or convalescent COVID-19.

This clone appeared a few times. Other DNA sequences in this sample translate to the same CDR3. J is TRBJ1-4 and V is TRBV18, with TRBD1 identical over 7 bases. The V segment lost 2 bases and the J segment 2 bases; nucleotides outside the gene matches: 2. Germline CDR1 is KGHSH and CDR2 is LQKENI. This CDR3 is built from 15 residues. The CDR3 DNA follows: TGTGCCAGCTCACCAGGACAGGCGACTAATGAAAAACTGTTTTTT. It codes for CASSPGQATNEKLFF.

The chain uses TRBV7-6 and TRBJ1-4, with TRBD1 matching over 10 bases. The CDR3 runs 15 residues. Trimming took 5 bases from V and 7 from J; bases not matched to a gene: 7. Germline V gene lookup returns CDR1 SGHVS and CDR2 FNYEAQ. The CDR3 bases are TGTGCCAGCAGCCAACCGGGACAGGGGAGTGAAAAACTGTTTTTT. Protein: CASSQPGQGSEKLFF.

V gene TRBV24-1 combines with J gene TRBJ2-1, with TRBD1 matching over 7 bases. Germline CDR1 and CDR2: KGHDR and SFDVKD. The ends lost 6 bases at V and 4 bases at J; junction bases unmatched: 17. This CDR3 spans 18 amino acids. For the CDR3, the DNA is TGTGCCACCAGTCTCAGACAGGGAAGCGGTACGCGGTACAATGAGCAGTTCTTC. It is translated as CATSLRQGSGTRYNEQFF.

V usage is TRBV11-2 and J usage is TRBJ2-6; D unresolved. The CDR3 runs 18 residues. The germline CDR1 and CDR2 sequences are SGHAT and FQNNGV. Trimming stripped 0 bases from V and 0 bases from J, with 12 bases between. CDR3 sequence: CASSLDRRQASGANVLTF. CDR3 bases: TGTGCCAGCAGCTTAGATCGAAGACAAGCCTCTGGGGCCAACGTCCTGACTTTC.

CDR3: CASSLRPGGPYEQYF. CDR3 nucleotides: TGTGCCAGCAGTTTGCGTCCGGGAGGCCCCTACGAGCAGTACTTC. The chain couples TRBV6-5 to TRBJ2-7; 7 nucleotides line up with TRBD2. Trimming cost V 4 bases and J 2 bases; bases outside gene matches: 8. Looked up from germline, CDR1 is MNHEY and CDR2 is SVGAGI. This CDR3 has 15 amino acids.

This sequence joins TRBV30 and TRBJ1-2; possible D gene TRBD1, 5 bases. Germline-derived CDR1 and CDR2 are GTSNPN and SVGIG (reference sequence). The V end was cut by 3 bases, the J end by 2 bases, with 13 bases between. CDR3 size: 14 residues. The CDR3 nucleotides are TGTGCCTGGAGCGTAGGTGGGGGGAACTATGGCTACACCTTC. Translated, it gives CAWSVGGGNYGYTF.

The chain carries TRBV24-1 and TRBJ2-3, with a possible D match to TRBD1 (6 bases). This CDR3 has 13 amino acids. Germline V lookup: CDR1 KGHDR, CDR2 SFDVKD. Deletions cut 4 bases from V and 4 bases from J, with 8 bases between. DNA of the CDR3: TGTGCCACCAGTGAACAGGGCCCAGATACGCAGTATTTT. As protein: CATSEQGPDTQYF.

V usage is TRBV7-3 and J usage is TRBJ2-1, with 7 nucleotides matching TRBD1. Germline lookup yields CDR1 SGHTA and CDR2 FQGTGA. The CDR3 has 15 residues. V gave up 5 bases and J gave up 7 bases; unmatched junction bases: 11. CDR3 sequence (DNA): TGTGCCAGCAGCCCGACAGGGCAGAGGAATAATGAGCAGTTCTTC. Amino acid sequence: CASSPTGQRNNEQFF.

As DNA, the CDR3 is TGCGCCAGCAGTGATCCTCCTAGGAGCTCCTACAATGAGCAGTTCTTC. This sequence encodes CASSDPPRSSYNEQFF. The V gene is TRBV10-2, the J gene TRBJ2-1; D remains unclear. Trimming cost V 3 bases and J 0 bases, with 12 bases left between them. The CDR3 contains 16 residues. CDR1 is WSHSY, CDR2 SAAADI, per germline.